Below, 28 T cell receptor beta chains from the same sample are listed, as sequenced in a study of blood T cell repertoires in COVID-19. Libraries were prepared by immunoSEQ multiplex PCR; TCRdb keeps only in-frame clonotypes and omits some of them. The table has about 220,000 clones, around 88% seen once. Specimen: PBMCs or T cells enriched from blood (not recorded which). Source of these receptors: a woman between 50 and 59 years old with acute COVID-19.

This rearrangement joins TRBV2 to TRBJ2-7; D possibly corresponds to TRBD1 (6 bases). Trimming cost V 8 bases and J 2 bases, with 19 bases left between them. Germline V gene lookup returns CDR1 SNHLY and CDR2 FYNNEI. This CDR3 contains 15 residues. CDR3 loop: CASLKTRGQTYEQYF. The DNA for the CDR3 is TGTGCCAGCCTTAAAACACGGGGACAAACCTACGAGCAGTACTTC.

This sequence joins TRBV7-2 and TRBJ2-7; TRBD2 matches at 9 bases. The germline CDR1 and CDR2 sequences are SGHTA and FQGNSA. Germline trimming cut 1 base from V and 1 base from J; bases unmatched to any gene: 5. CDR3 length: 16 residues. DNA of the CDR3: TGTGCCAGCAGCTTAGTAGCTAGCGGGGCTTCCTACGAGCAGTACTTC. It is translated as CASSLVASGASYEQYF.

The CDR3 protein is CAWSFSRGEAFF. CDR3 sequence (DNA): TGTGCCTGGAGCTTTAGTCGCGGTGAAGCTTTCTTT. The genes are TRBV30 and TRBJ1-1; D call uncertain. CDR3 size: 12 residues. Per germline, CDR1 GTSNPN and CDR2 SVGIG (reference sequence). Trimming removed 3 bases from V and 7 bases from J, with 12 bases in between.

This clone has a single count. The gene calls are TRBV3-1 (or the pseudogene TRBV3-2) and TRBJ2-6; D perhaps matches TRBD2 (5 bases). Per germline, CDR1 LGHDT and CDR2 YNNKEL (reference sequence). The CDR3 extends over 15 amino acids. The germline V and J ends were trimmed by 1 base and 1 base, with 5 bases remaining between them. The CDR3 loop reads CASSQGGSGANVLTF. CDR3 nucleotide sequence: TGTGCCAGCAGCCAAGGAGGGTCTGGGGCCAACGTCCTGACTTTC.

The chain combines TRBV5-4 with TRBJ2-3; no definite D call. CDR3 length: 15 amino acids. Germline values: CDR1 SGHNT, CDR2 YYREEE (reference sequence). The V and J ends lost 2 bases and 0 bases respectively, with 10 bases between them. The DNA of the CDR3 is TGTGCCAGCAGCTTTAGGCGGAGTAGCACAGATACGCAGTATTTT. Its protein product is CASSFRRSSTDTQYF.

CDR3 in amino acids: CASSLLPTYNEQFF. Written as DNA, the CDR3 is TGTGCCAGCAGTTTATTACCTACCTACAATGAGCAGTTCTTC. The V and J genes are TRBV28 and TRBJ2-1; D remains unclear. The CDR3 consists of 14 residues. CDR1 is MDHEN, CDR2 SYDVKM, per germline. Deletions cut 1 base from V and 2 bases from J, with 6 bases between. The complete variable domain, with remaining parts taken from reference TRBV28 and TRBJ2-1, reads DVKVTQSSRYLVKRTGEKVFLECVQDMDHENMFWYRQDPGLGLRLIYFSYDVKMKEKGDIPEGYSVSREKKERFSLILESASTNQTSMYLCASSLLPTYNEQFFGPGTRLTVL.

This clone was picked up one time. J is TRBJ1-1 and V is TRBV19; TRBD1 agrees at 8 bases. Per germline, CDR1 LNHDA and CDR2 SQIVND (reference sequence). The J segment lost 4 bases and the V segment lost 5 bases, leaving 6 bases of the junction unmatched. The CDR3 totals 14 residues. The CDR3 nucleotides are TGTGCCAGTAGTTACAGGGGGAAGAGCACTGAAGCTTTCTTT. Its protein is CASSYRGKSTEAFF.

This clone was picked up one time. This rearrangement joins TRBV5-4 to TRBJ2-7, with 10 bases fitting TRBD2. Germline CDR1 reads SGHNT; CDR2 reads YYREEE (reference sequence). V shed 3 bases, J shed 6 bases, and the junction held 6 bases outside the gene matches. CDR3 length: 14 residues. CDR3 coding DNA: TGTGCCAGCAGCTGGGCTAGCGGGAGTCTCGAGCAGTACTTC. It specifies CASSWASGSLEQYF.

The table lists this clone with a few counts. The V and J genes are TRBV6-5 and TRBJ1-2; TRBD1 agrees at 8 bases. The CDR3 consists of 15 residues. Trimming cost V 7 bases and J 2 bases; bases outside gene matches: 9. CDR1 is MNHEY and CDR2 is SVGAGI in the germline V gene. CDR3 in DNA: TGTGCCAGCACCCTGGACAGGGCGCGGAACTATGGCTACACCTTC. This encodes CASTLDRARNYGYTF.

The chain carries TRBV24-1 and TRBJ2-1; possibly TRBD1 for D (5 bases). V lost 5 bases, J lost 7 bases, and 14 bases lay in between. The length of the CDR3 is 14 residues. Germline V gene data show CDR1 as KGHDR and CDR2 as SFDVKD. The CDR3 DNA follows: TGTGCCACCAGTGGTCCCAGGGTGCCAAATGAGCAGTTCTTC. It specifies CATSGPRVPNEQFF.

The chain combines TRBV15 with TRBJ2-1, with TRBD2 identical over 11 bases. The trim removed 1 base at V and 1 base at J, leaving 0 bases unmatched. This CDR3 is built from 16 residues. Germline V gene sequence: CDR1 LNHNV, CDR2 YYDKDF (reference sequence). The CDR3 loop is CATSRASGRSYNEQFF. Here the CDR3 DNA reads TGTGCCACCAGCAGAGCTAGCGGGAGGTCCTACAATGAGCAGTTCTTC.

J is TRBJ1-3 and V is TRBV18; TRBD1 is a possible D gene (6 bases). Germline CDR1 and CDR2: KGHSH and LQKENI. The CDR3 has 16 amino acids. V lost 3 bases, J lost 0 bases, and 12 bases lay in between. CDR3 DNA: TGTGCCAGCTCACCCCTCGACAGGAACTCTGGAAACACCATATATTTT. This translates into CASSPLDRNSGNTIYF.

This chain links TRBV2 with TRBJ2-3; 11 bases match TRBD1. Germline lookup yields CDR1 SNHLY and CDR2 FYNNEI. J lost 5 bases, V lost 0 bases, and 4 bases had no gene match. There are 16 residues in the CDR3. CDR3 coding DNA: TGTGCCAGCAGTGAAGCTGGGACAGGGGGTCAAGATACGCAGTATTTT. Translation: CASSEAGTGGQDTQYF.

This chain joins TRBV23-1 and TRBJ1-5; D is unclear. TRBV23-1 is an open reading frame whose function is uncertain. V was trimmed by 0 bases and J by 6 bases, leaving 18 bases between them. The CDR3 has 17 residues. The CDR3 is CASSQSWPPREGQPQHF. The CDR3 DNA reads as TGCGCCAGCAGTCAATCCTGGCCCCCCCGGGAAGGTCAGCCCCAGCATTTT.

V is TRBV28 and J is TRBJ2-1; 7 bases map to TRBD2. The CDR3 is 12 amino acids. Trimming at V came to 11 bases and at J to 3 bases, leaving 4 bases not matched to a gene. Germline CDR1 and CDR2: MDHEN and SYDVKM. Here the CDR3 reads CAVREIYNEQFF. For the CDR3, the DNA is TGTGCCGTGCGGGAGATCTACAATGAGCAGTTCTTC. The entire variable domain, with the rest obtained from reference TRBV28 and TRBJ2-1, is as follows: DVKVTQSSRYLVKRTGEKVFLECVQDMDHENMFWYRQDPGLGLRLIYFSYDVKMKEKGDIPEGYSVSREKKERFSLILESASTNQTSMYLCAVREIYNEQFFGPGTRLTVL.

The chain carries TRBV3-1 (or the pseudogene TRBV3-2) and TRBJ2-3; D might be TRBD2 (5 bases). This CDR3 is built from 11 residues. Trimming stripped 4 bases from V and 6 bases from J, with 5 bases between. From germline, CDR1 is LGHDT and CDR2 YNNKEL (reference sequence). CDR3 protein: CASSRGDTQYF. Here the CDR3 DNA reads TGTGCCAGCAGCCGCGGGGATACGCAGTATTTT.

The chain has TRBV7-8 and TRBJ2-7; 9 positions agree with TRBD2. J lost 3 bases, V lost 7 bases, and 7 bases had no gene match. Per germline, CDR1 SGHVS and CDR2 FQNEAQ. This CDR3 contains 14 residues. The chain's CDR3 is CASILAGEDYEQYF. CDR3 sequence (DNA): TGTGCCAGCATATTAGCGGGAGAAGACTACGAGCAGTACTTC.

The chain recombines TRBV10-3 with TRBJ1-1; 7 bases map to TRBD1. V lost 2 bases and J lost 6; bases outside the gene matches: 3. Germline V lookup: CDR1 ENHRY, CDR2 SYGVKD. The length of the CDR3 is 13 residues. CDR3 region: CAISERQGAEAFF. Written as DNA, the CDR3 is TGTGCCATCAGTGAGCGACAGGGCGCTGAAGCTTTCTTT.

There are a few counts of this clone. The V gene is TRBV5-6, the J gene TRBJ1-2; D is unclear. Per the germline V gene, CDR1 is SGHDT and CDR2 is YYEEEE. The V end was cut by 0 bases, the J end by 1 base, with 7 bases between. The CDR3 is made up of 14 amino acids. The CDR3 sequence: CASSLVPGNYGYTF. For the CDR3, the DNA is TGTGCCAGCAGCTTGGTACCGGGTAACTATGGCTACACCTTC. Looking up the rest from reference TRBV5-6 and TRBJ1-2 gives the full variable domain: DAGVTQSPTHLIKTRGQQVTLRCSPKSGHDTVSWYQQALGQGPQFIFQYYEEEERQRGNFPDRFSGHQFPNYSSELNVNALLLGDSALYLCASSLVPGNYGYTFGSGTRLTVV.

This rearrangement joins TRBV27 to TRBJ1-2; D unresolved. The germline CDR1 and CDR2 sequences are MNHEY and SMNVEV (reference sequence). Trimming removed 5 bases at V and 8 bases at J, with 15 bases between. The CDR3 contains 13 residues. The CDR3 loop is CASSAGLGYGYTF. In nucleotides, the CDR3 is TGTGCCAGCAGTGCGGGCCTAGGGTACGGCTACACCTTC.

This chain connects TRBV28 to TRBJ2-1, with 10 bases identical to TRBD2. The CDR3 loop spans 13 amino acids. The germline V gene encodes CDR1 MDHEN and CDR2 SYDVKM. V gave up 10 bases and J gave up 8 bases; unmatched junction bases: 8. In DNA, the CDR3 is TGTGCCACCTCTAGCGGGAGCTTTTATGAGCAGTTCTTC. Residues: CATSSGSFYEQFF.

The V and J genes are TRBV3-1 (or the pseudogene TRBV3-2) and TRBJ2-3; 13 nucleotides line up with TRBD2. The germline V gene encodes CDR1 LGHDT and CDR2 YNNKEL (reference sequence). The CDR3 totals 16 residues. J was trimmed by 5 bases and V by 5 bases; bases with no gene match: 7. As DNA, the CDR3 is TGTGCCAGCAGCGCCCGGACTAGCGGGAGAGGAGATACGCAGTATTTT. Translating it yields CASSARTSGRGDTQYF.

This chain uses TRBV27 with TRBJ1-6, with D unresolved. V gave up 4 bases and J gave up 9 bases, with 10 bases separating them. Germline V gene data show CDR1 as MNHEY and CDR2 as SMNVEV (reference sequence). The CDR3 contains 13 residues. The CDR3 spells CASSSRGFSPLHF. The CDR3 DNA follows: TGTGCCAGCAGTTCTAGAGGGTTTTCACCCCTCCACTTT.

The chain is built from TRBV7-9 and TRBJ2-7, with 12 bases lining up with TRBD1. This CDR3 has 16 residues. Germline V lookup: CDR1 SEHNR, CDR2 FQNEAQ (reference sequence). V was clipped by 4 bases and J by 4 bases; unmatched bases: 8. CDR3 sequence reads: CASSSPGTGGPYEQYF. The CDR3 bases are TGTGCCAGCAGCTCTCCTGGGACAGGGGGCCCTTACGAGCAGTACTTC.

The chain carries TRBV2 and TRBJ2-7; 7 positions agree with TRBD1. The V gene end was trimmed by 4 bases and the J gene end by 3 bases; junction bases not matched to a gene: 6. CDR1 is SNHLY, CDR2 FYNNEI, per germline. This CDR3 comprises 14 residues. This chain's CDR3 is CASSGQGSNYEQYF. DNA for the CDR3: TGTGCCAGCAGTGGACAGGGAAGCAACTACGAGCAGTACTTC.

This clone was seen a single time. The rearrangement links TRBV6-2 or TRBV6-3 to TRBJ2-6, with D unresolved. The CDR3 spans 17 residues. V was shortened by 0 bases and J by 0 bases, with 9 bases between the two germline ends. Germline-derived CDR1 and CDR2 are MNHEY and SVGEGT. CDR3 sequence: CASSYSTTSSGANVLTF. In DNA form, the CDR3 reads TGTGCCAGCAGTTACTCTACAACCAGCTCTGGGGCCAACGTCCTGACTTTC.

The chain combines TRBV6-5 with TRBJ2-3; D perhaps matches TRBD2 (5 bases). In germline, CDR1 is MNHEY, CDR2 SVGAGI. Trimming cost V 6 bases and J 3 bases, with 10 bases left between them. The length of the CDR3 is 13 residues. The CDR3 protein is CASRYTRTDTQYF. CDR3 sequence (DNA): TGTGCCAGCAGATACACTAGGACAGATACGCAGTATTTT.

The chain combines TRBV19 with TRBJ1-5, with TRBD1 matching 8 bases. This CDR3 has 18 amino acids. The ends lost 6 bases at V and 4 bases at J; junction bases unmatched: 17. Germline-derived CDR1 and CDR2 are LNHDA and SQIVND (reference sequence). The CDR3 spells CASRNHPGVDRGNQPQHF. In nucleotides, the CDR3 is TGTGCCAGTAGAAACCACCCCGGAGTCGACAGGGGAAATCAGCCCCAGCATTTT.